Here is one T cell receptor (beta chain) with its context. What this receptor recognizes is not known. No clone much larger than this one lies a single base away; base qualities are absent. This sample was taken from a study of blood T cells in healthy people across ages (dated by TCRdb to about 2015). About the full investigation: In model experiments, template switching captured roughly one uniquely barcoded TCR beta cDNA molecule for every two T cells. The study measured age-related changes in TCR beta repertoire diversity using deep sequencing normalized with unique cDNA molecular identifiers. The donors were split into four age groups: young (average about 16 years), middle-aged (roughly 39), aged (more than 55) and long-lived (more than 80). To avoid experimental bias, donors of different ages were distributed randomly across sequencing lanes. Two additional independent replicas of 1 million unique cDNA reads from the same blood draw were analyzed for two donors (one aged 18 to 29 and one aged 80 or older).

The donors were about 40 Caucasian individuals from Russia, aged roughly 6 to 90 years, who were systemically healthy. Around 10 milliliters of peripheral blood were drawn from each donor into EDTA-treated Vacutainer tubes. Ficoll-Paque density-gradient centrifugation was used to isolate PBMCs, with at least 6 million per sample. Total RNA was extracted from PBMCs with Trizol reagent, with at least 6 micrograms obtained per sample. Naive CD45RAhigh/CD27high T cell percentages were measured by flow cytometry on a PBMC aliquot from every donor. General conclusions and limits of the study: The long-lived group showed more naive CD4+ T cells, fewer expanded clones and increased TCR diversity than the aged group, suggesting age selection. Total diversity estimates from one million sequenced T cells were considered lower bounds and underestimates. Observed TCR beta diversity correlated strongly with the percentage of naive T cells measured by flow cytometry. Because profiling used bulk unsorted PBMCs, naive and antigen-experienced compartments could not be compared conclusively. Observed TCR beta diversity per million T cells fell roughly linearly with age, and a significant reduction was already apparent by age around 40. Because donor CMV infection status was unknown, age-related changes in expanded clonotypes were potentially confounded.

The method behind the library was 5' RACE. TCRdb lists the instrument as Illumina HiSeq 2500. A second 7 to 11 cycle PCR used a sample-barcoded 5' primer and a J-beta primer mix. Each TCR beta cDNA molecule received a unique molecular identifier from a template-switch 5' adaptor carrying 12 random nucleotides. At least 2.5 million CDR3-containing paired-end reads were obtained from each sample. All of the RNA was converted into first-strand cDNA using the Mint cDNA synthesis kit, with a TRBC-specific oligonucleotide serving as the primer. All cDNA was treated with uracil-DNA glycosylase and then went through a first 18-cycle PCR with the universal primers M1SS and BC2_uni_R. In the authors' own workflow: Normalization of each sample was performed by random selection of 1 million high-quality reads, each carrying a distinct molecular identifier. Reads sharing molecular identifiers were discarded rather than binned into consensus sequences. MiTCR, run with a Q25 quality threshold and the strictest error-elimination algorithm, handled CDR3 identification, clonotype clustering and error correction. Lower-bound total TCR beta diversity was estimated with a nonparametric unseen species model using Euler transformation. Through fastp at Q25 and MiXCR, TCRdb rebuilt clones from the public reads, retaining in-frame beta chains. For every CDR3 protein sequence, its rows merge into one entry that carries the most common genes and DNA. The V and J calls and clone size are TCRdb's, not the authors'. In all, the sample holds some 700,000 distinct CDR3 sequences, and about 40% of those were seen once. Around 20% of the sample lies in the top ten.

The V end loses 2 bases and the J end loses 3 bases, and a stretch of 10 bases separates them. Per the germline V gene, KGHDR is the CDR1 and SFDVKD is the CDR2. Measured from the cysteine to the phenylalanine, the CDR3 is 15 residues long. Just the 45-base CDR3 DNA is kept, in frame starting at base 1. The V and J segments used are TRBV24-1 and TRBJ2-1; tentative D gene TRBD2, with 5 bases matching. The sequencing sample was made of blood. The origin of this receptor is a woman aged 55-70 years in good health. The CDR3 protein is CATSDSGLNYNEQFF. The DNA is TGTGCCACCAGTGATTCTGGACTGAACTACAATGAGCAGTTCTTC.